The rows below give T cell receptor beta chains drawn from one sample of a study of T-cell reconstitution after alpha-beta-depleted transplantation in children. TCRdb re-analysed the PCR reads in MiXCR, keeping a single row per CDR3 protein. The table has more than 90,000 distinct CDR3 sequences, more than 7% seen once. The sample consisted of PBMCs from the stem cell graft donor, taken from the stem cell graft. The source is a human donor who donated a stem cell graft to a child with congenital amegakaryocytic thrombocytopenia. Both conserved end residues are part of each CDR3. The D gene is left open where the match is weak. Clone sizes are given selectively: once, few, many, or a class where the clone is expanded.

D: NA; J: TRBJ2-5; size: many; V: TRBV5-1; DNA: TGCGCCAGCAGTTACGGGACATCACAAGAGACCCAGTACTTC; CDR3: CASSYGTSQETQYF
D: NA; J: TRBJ1-1; size: NA; V: TRBV7-9; DNA: TGTGCCAGCAGCCCAGGGGACCCAAACCTGAACACTGAAGCTTTCTTT; CDR3: CASSPGDPNLNTEAFF
D: NA; J: TRBJ1-1; size: many; V: TRBV29-1; DNA: TGCAGCGTTTGTATCAGGAACACTGAAGCTTTCTTT; CDR3: CSVCIRNTEAFF
D: TRBD2; J: TRBJ2-3; size: many; V: TRBV9; DNA: TGTGCCAGCAGCGGCGGACTAGCGGATAGCACAGATACGCAGTATTTT; CDR3: CASSGGLADSTDTQYF
D: NA; J: TRBJ1-1; size: many; V: TRBV6-1; DNA: TGTGCCAGCAGTCAAGGGAATCCCACCGCTTTCTTT; CDR3: CASSQGNPTAFF
D: NA; J: TRBJ2-3; size: NA; V: TRBV7-6; DNA: TGTGCCAGCAGCCCGGGGGGCAGGTCGACAGATACGCAGTATTTT; CDR3: CASSPGGRSTDTQYF
D: NA; J: TRBJ2-5; size: few; V: TRBV3-1; DNA: TGTGCCAGCAGCCAAGGGGTTGAGACCCAGTACTTC; CDR3: CASSQGVETQYF
D: NA; J: TRBJ2-7; size: many; V: TRBV6-5; DNA: TGTGCCAGCAGTTACTACTATCGGGGAAGATCCTACGAGCAGTACTTC; CDR3: CASSYYYRGRSYEQYF
D: NA; J: TRBJ2-3; size: few; V: TRBV5-1; DNA: TGCGCCAGCAGCCTCTCGACCGGGCCGGGTACGGATACGCAGTATTTT; CDR3: CASSLSTGPGTDTQYF
D: TRBD1; J: TRBJ1-6; size: many; V: TRBV20-1; DNA: TGCAGTGCTAGTCGGACAGGCAATTCACCCCTCCACTTT; CDR3: CSASRTGNSPLHF
D: NA; J: TRBJ2-3; size: many; V: TRBV15; DNA: TGTGCCACCAGCCGAGCGGAAGAATATGCAGATACGCAGTATTTT; CDR3: CATSRAEEYADTQYF
D: NA; J: TRBJ1-2; size: many; V: TRBV4-1; DNA: TGCGCCAGCAGCCAAGATCGCAGGGCTGGCTACACCTTC; CDR3: CASSQDRRAGYTF
D: NA; J: TRBJ1-1; size: many; V: TRBV20-1; DNA: TGCAGTGCTAGGTCGGCAGGGGCGGATATCACTGAAGCTTTCTTT; CDR3: CSARSAGADITEAFF
D: NA; J: TRBJ2-1; size: NA; V: TRBV30; DNA: TGTGCCTGGAGTGTACCAATCGATGAGCAGTTCTTC; CDR3: CAWSVPIDEQFF